A single TCR beta chain is shown here with its context. The data originate from a study of blood T cell repertoires in COVID-19. The table came from immunoSEQ multiplex PCR; TCRdb's copy has only in-frame clones and leaves some out. The table lists about 180,000 clones, 89% of them singletons. The CDR3 covers 15 residues. CDR1 and CDR2 from the germline V gene are LGHNT and FRNRAP. V shed 5 bases and J 3 bases; nucleotides not matched to a gene: 8. The sequence derives from a man between 18 and 29 years old who had recovered from COVID-19. The rearrangement joins TRBV12-5 to TRBJ2-7, with 9 bases lining up with TRBD2. The sample was peripheral blood. For the CDR3, the DNA is TGTGCTAGTGGTCAGGGACTAGCTCGGGGCTACGAGCAGTACTTC. Amino acids: CASGQGLARGYEQYF.